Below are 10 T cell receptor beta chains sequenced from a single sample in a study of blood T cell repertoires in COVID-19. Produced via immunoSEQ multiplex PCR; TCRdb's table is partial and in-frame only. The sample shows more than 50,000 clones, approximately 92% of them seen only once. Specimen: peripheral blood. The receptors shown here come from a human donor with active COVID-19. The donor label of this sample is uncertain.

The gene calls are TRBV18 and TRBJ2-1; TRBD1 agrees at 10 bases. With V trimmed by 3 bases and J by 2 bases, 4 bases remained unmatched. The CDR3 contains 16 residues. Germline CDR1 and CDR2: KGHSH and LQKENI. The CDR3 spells CASSPPGQGAYNEQFF. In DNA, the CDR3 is TGTGCCAGCTCACCGCCCGGACAGGGGGCCTACAATGAGCAGTTCTTC.

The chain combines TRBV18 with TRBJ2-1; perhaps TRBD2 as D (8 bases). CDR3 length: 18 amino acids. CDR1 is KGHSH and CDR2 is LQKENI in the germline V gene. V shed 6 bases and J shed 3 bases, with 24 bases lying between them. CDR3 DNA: TGTGCCAGCTCGACCGGGACAGCCGGACTAGCCCTCTACAATGAGCAGTTCTTC. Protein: CASSTGTAGLALYNEQFF.

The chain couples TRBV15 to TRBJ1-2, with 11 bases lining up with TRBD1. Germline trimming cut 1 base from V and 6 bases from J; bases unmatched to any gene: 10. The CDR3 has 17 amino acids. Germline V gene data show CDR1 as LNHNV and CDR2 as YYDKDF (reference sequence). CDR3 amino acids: CATSRGLGGQGVHGYTF. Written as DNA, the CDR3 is TGTGCCACCAGCAGAGGCCTAGGGGGACAGGGGGTGCATGGCTACACCTTC. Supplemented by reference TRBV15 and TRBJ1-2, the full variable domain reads DAMVIQNPRYQVTQFGKPVTLSCSQTLNHNVMYWYQQKSSQAPKLLFHYYDKDFNNEADTPDNFQSRRPNTSFCFLDIRSPGLGDTAMYLCATSRGLGGQGVHGYTFGSGTRLTVV.

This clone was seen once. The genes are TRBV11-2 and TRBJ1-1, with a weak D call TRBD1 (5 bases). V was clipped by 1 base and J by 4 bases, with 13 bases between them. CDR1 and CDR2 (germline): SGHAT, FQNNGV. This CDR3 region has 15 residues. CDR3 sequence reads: CASSLGVGGVTEAFF. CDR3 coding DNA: TGTGCCAGCAGCTTAGGAGTCGGAGGGGTCACTGAAGCTTTCTTT.

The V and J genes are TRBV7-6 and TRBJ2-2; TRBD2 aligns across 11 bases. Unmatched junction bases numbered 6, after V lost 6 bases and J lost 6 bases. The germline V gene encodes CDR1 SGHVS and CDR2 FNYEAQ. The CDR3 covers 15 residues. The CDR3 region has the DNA TGTGCCAGCAGGGGGACTAGCGGAGACGCCGGGGAGCTGTTTTTT. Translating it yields CASRGTSGDAGELFF.

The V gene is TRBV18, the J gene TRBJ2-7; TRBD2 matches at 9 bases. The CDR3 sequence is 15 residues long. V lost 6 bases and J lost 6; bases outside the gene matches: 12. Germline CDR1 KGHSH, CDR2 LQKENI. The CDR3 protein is CASSPGLAQGSEQYF. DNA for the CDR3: TGTGCCAGCTCCCCAGGACTAGCGCAAGGGTCCGAGCAGTACTTC.

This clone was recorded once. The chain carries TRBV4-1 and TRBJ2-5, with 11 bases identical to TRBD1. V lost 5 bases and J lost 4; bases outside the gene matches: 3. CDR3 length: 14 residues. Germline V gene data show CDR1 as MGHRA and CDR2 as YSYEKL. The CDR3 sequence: CASSRGQGGETQYF. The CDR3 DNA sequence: TGCGCCAGCAGCAGGGGACAGGGGGGAGAGACCCAGTACTTC.

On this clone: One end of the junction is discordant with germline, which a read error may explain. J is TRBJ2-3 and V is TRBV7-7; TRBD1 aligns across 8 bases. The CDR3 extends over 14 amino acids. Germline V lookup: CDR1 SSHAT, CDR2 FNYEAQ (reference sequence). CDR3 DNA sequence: TGTGCTAGCAGCCTGACAGGGGTCGCAGATACGCAGTATTTT. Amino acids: CASSLTGVADTQYF.

CDR3: CAISESAGGVFNEQFF. In DNA, the CDR3 is TGTGCCATCAGTGAGTCGGCGGGCGGGGTCTTCAATGAGCAGTTCTTC. The chain recombines TRBV10-3 with TRBJ2-1, with D possibly TRBD2 on 6 matching bases. Germline CDR1 is ENHRY and CDR2 is SYGVKD. The CDR3 is 16 residues long. V lost 0 bases to trimming and J lost 6 bases, with 15 bases between them.

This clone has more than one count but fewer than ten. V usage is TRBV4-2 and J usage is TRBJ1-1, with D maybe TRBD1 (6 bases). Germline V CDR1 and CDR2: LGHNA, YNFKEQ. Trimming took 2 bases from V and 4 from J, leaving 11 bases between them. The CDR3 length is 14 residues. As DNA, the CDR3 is TGTGCCAGCAGCCAATTTCAGGGGCCCACTGAAGCTTTCTTT. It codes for CASSQFQGPTEAFF.